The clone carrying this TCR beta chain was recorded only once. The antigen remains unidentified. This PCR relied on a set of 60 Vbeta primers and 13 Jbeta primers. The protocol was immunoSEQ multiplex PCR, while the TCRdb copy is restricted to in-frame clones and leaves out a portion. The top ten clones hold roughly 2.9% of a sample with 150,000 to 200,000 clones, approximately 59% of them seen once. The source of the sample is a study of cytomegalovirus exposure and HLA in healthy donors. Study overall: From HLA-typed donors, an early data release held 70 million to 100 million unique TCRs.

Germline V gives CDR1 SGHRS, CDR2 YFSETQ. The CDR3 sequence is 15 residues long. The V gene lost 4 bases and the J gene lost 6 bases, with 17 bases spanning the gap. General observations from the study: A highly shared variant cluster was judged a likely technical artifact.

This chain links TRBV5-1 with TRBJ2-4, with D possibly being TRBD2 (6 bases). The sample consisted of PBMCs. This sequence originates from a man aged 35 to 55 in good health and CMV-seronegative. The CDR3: CASSAGMTPGNIQYF. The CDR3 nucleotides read TGCGCCAGCAGCGCGGGGATGACCCCAGGAAACATTCAGTACTTC.